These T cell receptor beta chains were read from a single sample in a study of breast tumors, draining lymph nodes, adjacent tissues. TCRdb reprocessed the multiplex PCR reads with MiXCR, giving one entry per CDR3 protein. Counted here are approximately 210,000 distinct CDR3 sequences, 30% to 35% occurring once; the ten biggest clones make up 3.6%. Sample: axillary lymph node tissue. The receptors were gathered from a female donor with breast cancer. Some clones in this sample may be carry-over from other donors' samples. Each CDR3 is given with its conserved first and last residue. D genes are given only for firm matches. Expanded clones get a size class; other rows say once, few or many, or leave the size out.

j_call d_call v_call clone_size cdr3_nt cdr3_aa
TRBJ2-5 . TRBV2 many TGTGCCAGCAGTGAGGGTGGAGAGACCCAGTACTTC CASSEGGETQYF
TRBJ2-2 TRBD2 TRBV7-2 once TGTGCCAGCAGCTTAGGGCTAGCGGGAGGGCCTTTCACCGGGGAGCTGTTTTTT CASSLGLAGGPFTGELFF
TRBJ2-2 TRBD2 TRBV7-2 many TGTGCCAGCAGCTTTGTTGCGGGAGCGAACACCGGGGAGCTGTTTTTT CASSFVAGANTGELFF
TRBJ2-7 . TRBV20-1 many TGCAGTGCTAGGTCCCTATTGACGTACGAGCAGTACTTC CSARSLLTYEQYF
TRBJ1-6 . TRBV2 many TGTGCCAGCAGTGCTATCTCAGGGCCCTCCTATAATTCACCCCTCCACTTT CASSAISGPSYNSPLHF
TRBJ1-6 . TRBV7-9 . TGTGCCAGCAGCTTAGAACACGCCTATAATTCACCCCTCCACTTT CASSLEHAYNSPLHF
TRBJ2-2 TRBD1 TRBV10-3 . TGTGCCATCAGTGAAGGCAGGGGGCTGATTGCTACCCCGAACACCGGGGAGCTGTTTTTT CAISEGRGLIATPNTGELFF
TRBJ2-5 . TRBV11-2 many TGTGCCAGCAGCTTACCGGTGGGCAGGCAAGAGACCCAGTACTTC CASSLPVGRQETQYF
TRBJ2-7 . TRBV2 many TGTGCCAGCAGCGGGGGGAATCGACAGGGTGCCGAGCAGTACTTC CASSGGNRQGAEQYF
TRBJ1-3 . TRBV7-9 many TGTGCCAGCAGCTTAGCAGGGTCAGGTGGAAACACCATATATTTT CASSLAGSGGNTIYF
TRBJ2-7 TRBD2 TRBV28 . TGTGCCAGCAGTTTAGTTTTAGCGGGACATGACGAGCAGTACTTC CASSLVLAGHDEQYF
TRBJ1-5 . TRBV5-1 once TGTGCTCGTCGGGGGATCAATCAGCCCCAGCATTTT CARRGINQPQHF
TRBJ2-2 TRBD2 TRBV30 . TGTGCCTGGAGGTTCGGCGGGAGTAGAACCGGGGAGCTGTTTTTT CAWRFGGSRTGELFF
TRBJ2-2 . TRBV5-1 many TGCGCCAGCACGAGGGAATCGAACACCGGGGAGCTGTTTTTT CASTRESNTGELFF
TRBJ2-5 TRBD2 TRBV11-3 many TGTGCCAGCAGCTTAGATCTTAATAGCGGGGACCAAGAGACCCAGTACTTC CASSLDLNSGDQETQYF
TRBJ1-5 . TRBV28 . TGTGCCACCTTAACCATAGGGGCTCGCAATCAGCCCCAGCATTTT CATLTIGARNQPQHF
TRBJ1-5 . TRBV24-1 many TGTGCCACCAGTGAGGCCCAATCCGGGCAGCCCCAGCATTTT CATSEAQSGQPQHF
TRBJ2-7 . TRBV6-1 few TGTGCCAGCAGTGAACCCAGCTCTGGTTGGCAGGGGCTAACCTACGAGCAGTACTTC CASSEPSSGWQGLTYEQYF